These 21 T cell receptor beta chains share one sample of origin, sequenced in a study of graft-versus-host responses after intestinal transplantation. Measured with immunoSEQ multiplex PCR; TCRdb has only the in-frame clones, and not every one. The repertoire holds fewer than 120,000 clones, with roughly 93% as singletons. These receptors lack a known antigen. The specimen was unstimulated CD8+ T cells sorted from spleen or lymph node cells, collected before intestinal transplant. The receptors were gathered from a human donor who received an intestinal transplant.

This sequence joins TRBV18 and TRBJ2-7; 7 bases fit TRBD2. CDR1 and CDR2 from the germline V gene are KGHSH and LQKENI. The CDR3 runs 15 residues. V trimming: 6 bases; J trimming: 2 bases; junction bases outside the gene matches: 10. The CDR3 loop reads CASSPTGGVTYEQYF. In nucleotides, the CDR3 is TGTGCCAGCTCTCCAACGGGGGGTGTTACCTACGAGCAGTACTTC.

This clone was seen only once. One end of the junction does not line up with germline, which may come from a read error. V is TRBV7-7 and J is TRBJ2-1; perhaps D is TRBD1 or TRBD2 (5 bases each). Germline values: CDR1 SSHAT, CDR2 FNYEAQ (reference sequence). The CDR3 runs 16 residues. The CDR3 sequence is CASSLGSGPLDNEQFF. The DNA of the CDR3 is TGTGCTAGCAGCTTAGGGTCGGGGCCTTTGGACAATGAGCAGTTCTTC.

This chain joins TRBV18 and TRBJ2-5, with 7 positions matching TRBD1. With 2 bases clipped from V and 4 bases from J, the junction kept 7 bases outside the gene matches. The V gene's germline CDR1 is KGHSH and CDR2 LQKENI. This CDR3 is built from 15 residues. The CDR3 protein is CASSPVSTGRETQYF. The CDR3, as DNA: TGTGCCAGCTCACCAGTATCGACAGGGAGAGAGACCCAGTACTTC.

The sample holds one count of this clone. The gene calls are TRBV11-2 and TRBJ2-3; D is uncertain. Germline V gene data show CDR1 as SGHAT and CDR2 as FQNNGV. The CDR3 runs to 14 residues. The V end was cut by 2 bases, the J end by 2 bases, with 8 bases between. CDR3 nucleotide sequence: TGTGCCAGCAGCTTAAAGTCCACCACAGATACGCAGTATTTT. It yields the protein CASSLKSTTDTQYF.

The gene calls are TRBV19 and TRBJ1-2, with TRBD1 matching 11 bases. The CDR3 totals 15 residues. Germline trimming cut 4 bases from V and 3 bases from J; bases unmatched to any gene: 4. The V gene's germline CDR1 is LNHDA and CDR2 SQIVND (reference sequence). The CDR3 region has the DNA TGTGCCAGTAGTACCCGGACAGGGGGCGACTATGGCTACACCTTC. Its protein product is CASSTRTGGDYGYTF.

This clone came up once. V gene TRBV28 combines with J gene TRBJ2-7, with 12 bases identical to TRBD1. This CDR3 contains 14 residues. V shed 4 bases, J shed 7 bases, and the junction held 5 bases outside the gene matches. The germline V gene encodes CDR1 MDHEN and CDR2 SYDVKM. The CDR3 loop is CASSSGTGGLEQYF. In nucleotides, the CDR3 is TGTGCCAGCAGTTCCGGGACAGGGGGCTTAGAGCAGTACTTC. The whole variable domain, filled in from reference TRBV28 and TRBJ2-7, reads DVKVTQSSRYLVKRTGEKVFLECVQDMDHENMFWYRQDPGLGLRLIYFSYDVKMKEKGDIPEGYSVSREKKERFSLILESASTNQTSMYLCASSSGTGGLEQYFGPGTRLTVT.

The CDR3 DNA sequence: TGTGCCAGTAAGGCAGGCTCTGGAAACACCATATATTTT. Its protein product is CASKAGSGNTIYF. This rearrangement joins TRBV19 to TRBJ1-3; D gene uncertain. The germline CDR1 and CDR2 sequences are LNHDA and SQIVND (reference sequence). Trimming took 7 bases from V and 0 from J, leaving 7 bases between them. The CDR3 contains 13 residues.

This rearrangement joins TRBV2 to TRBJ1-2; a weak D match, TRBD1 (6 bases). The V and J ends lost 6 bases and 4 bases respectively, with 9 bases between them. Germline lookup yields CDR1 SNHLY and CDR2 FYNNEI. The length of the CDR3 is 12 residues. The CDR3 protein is CASRVDSYGYTF. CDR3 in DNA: TGTGCCAGCAGAGTGGACAGCTATGGCTACACCTTC.

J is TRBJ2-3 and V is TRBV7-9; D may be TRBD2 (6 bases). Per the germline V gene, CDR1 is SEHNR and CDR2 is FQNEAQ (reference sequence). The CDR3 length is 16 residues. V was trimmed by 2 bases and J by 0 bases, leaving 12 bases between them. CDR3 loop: CASSLPRGYSTDTQYF. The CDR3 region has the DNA TGTGCCAGCAGCTTACCACGGGGGTATAGCACAGATACGCAGTATTTT.

Here the CDR3 DNA reads TGTGCCAGCAGCACGGGGGGCACTGAAGCTTTCTTT. This sequence encodes CASSTGGTEAFF. The chain uses TRBV7-9 and TRBJ1-1; the D gene is possibly TRBD1 (5 bases). V lost 5 bases, J lost 4 bases, and 8 bases lay in between. The CDR3 loop spans 12 amino acids. From germline, CDR1 is SEHNR and CDR2 FQNEAQ (reference sequence).

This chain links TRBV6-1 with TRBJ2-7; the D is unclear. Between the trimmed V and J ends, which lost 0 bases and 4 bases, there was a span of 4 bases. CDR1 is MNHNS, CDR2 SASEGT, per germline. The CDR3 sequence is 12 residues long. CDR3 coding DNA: TGTGCCAGCAGTGAAGCGGGGTACGAGCAGTACTTC. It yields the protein CASSEAGYEQYF.

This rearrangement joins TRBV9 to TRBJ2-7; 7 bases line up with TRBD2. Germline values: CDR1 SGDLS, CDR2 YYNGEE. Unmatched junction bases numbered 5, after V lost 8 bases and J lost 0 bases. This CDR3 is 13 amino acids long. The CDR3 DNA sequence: TGTGCCAGTTCGGGGGGAGGCTCCTACGAGCAGTACTTC. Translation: CASSGGGSYEQYF.

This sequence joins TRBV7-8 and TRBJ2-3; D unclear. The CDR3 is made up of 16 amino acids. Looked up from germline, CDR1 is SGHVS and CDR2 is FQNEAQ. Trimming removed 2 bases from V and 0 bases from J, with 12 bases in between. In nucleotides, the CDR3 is TGTGCCAGCAGCTTATTCGAGCTCTCTAGCACAGATACGCAGTATTTT. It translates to CASSLFELSSTDTQYF.

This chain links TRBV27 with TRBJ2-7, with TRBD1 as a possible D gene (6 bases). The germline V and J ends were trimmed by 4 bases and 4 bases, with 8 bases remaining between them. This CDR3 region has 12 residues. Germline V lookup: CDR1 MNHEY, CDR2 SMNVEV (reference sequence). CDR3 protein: CASSSTGYEQYF. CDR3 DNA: TGTGCCAGCAGTTCGACAGGATACGAGCAGTACTTC.

The CDR3 DNA reads as TGTGCCAGCAGTGAAGATCCAGGCTACCAAGAGACCCAGTACTTC. It codes for CASSEDPGYQETQYF. The gene calls are TRBV2 and TRBJ2-5; D gene unclear. The CDR3 sequence is 15 residues long. V was shortened by 1 base and J by 0 bases, with 9 bases between the two germline ends. The germline V gene encodes CDR1 SNHLY and CDR2 FYNNEI.

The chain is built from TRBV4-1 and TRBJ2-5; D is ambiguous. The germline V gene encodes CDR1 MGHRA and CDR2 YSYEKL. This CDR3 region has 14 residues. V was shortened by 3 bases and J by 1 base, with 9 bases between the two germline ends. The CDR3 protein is CASSQVGSQETQYF. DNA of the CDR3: TGCGCCAGCAGCCAGGTCGGGTCCCAAGAGACCCAGTACTTC.

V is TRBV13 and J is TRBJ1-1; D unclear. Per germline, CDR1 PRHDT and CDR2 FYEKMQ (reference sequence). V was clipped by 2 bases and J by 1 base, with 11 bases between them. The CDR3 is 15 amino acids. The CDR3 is CASSLWLAGNTEAFF. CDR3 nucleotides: TGTGCCAGCAGCTTATGGTTGGCGGGGAACACTGAAGCTTTCTTT.

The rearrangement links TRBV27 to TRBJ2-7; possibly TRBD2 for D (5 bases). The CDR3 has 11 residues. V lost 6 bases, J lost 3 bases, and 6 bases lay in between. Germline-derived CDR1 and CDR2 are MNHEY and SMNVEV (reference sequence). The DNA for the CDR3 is TGTGCCAGCAGAGAGGGCTACGAGCAGTACTTC. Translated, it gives CASREGYEQYF.

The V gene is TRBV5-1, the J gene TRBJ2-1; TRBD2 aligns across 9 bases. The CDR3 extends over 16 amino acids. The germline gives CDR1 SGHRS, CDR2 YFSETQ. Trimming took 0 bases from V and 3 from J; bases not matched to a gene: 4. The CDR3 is CASSLGLAVNYNEQFF. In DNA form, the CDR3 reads TGCGCCAGCAGCTTGGGACTAGCGGTAAACTACAATGAGCAGTTCTTC.

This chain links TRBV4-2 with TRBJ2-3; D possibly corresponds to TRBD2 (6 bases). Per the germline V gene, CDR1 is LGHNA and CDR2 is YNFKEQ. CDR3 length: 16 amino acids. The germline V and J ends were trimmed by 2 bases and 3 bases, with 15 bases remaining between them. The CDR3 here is CASSQSEGLRTDTQYF. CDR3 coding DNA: TGTGCCAGCAGCCAATCGGAGGGATTGAGAACAGATACGCAGTATTTT.

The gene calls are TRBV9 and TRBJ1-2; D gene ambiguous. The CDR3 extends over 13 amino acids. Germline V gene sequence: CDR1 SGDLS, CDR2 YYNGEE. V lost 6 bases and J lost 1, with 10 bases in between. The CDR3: CASTAPFNYGYTF. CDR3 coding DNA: TGTGCCAGCACCGCACCCTTTAACTATGGCTACACCTTC.